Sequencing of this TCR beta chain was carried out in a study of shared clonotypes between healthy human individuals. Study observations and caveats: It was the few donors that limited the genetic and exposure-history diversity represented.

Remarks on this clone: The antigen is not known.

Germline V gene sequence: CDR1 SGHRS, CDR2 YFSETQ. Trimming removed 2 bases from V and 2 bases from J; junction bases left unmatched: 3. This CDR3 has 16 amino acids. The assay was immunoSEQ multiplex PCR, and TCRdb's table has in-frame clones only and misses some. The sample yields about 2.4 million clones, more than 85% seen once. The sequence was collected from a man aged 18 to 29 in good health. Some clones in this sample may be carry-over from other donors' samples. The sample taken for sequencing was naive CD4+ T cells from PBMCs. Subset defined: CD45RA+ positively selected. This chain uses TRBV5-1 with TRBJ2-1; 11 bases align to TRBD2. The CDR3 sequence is CASSFPGLAAYNEQFF. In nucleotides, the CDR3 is TGCGCCAGCAGCTTTCCGGGACTAGCGGCCTACAATGAGCAGTTCTTC.